These 14 T cell receptor beta chains originate from one sample sequenced in a study of tumor-infiltrating lymphocytes in oesophageal squamous cell carcinoma (TCRdb year 2016). Library preparation employed PCR. Sequenced using an Illumina HiSeq 2000. TCRdb applied fastp at Q25 and MiXCR to the public reads, then kept only in-frame beta chains. Rows matching on CDR3 protein sequence are summarized as one entry with the most common DNA and genes. The sample table holds about 14,000 distinct CDR3 sequences, of which over 45% were seen once. The ten biggest clones cover 14% of the sample. Source material: blood. The receptors were sampled from a male donor with esophageal squamous cell carcinoma.

CDR3 loop: CASSFFPSGGVGETQYF. The CDR3 region has the DNA TGTGCCAGCAGCTTCTTCCCTTCAGGGGGCGTCGGAGAGACCCAGTACTTC. V usage is TRBV12-3 or TRBV12-4 and J usage is TRBJ2-7, with 8 bases matching TRBD1. The J call is doubtful: the DNA matches TRBJ2-5 better. The CDR3 runs to 17 residues.

The chain uses TRBV7-2 and TRBJ2-1; 12 bases line up with TRBD2. V lost 4 bases and J lost 2; bases outside the gene matches: 3. CDR1 SGHTA and CDR2 FQGNSA come from the germline V gene. This CDR3 spans 16 amino acids. The CDR3 DNA follows: TGTGCCAGCAGCTCTAGCGGGGGGGCCACCTACAATGAGCAGTTCTTC. It translates to CASSSSGGATYNEQFF.

This chain links TRBV25-1 with TRBJ2-1, with 15 nucleotides matching TRBD2. V trimming: 4 bases; J trimming: 9 bases; junction bases outside the gene matches: 7. This CDR3 is 16 amino acids long. The V gene's germline CDR1 is MGHDK and CDR2 SYGVNS. The CDR3 loop reads CASSAGLAGGSGEQFF. The CDR3 region has the DNA TGTGCCAGCAGTGCAGGACTAGCGGGAGGGTCGGGTGAGCAGTTCTTC.

This clonotype rates as medium-sized (0.01 to 0.1%). The chain joins TRBV12-3 or TRBV12-4 to TRBJ1-1; D gene unclear. V lost 2 bases, J lost 5 bases, and 12 bases lay in between. This CDR3 is 14 amino acids long. In DNA, the CDR3 is TGTGCCAGCAGTTTAAGGGCCAGCCCGACTGAAGCTTTCTTT. It encodes CASSLRASPTEAFF.

The rearrangement links TRBV6-6 to TRBJ2-1; TRBD1 matches at 8 bases. With the DNA end fitting TRBJ2-7 better, the J assignment may be wrong. The CDR3 sequence is 15 residues long. Germline CDR1 and CDR2: MNHNY and SVGAGI (reference sequence). This CDR3 is CASSYSRDRSYEQYF. The CDR3 DNA sequence: TGTGCCAGCAGTTACTCGAGGGACAGGTCCTACGAGCAGTACTTC.

V usage is TRBV14 and J usage is TRBJ2-1, with 8 bases aligning to TRBD2. The J segment lost 6 bases and the V segment lost 3 bases, leaving 10 bases of the junction unmatched. The CDR3 length is 16 residues. From germline, CDR1 is SGHDN and CDR2 FVKESK. Written as DNA, the CDR3 is TGTGCCAGCAGCCATAGACGTAGCGGGACCTCCAATGAGCAGTTCTTC. Protein sequence: CASSHRRSGTSNEQFF. The full variable domain, with the rest looked up from reference TRBV14 and TRBJ2-1, is EAGVTQFPSHSVIEKGQTVTLRCDPISGHDNLYWYRRVMGKEIKFLLHFVKESKQDESGMPNNRFLAERTGGTYSTLKVQPAELEDSGVYFCASSHRRSGTSNEQFFGPGTRLTVL.

This sequence joins TRBV5-5 and TRBJ2-3; 8 nucleotides agree with TRBD2. V shed 1 base, J shed 5 bases, and the junction held 6 bases outside the gene matches. In germline, CDR1 is SGHKS, CDR2 YYEKEE (reference sequence). The CDR3 has 15 amino acids. CDR3 residues: CASSLPGGRRDTQYF. In nucleotides, the CDR3 is TGTGCCAGCAGCTTGCCGGGGGGGCGAAGAGATACGCAGTATTTT.

This clonotype was detected ten times or more. The CDR3 region is CASSLFQGPSYEQYF. CDR3 bases: TGTGCCAGCAGCTTGTTCCAGGGACCTTCCTACGAGCAGTACTTC. The chain is built from TRBV7-8 and TRBJ2-7, with D tentatively TRBD1 or TRBD2 (5 bases each). Germline V gives CDR1 SGHVS, CDR2 FQNEAQ. V lost 3 bases to trimming and J lost 1 base, with 13 bases between them. This CDR3 has 15 amino acids.

This rearrangement joins TRBV14 to TRBJ2-7, with 12 bases aligning to TRBD2. Matching the DNA end better, TRBJ2-1 makes the J call doubtful. CDR3 length equals 16 residues. CDR1 and CDR2 (germline): SGHDN, FVKESK. The CDR3 DNA reads as TGTGCCAGCAGCCAAGAAGGACTAGCGGGAAGGATTGAGCAGTTCTTC. Protein: CASSQEGLAGRIEQFF.

In its sample, this clonotype was seen many times. The chain combines TRBV18 with TRBJ2-3; 10 bases map to TRBD2. The CDR3 extends over 15 amino acids. CDR1 is KGHSH, CDR2 LQKENI, per germline. The V segment lost 6 bases and the J segment 2 bases; nucleotides outside the gene matches: 5. Written as DNA, the CDR3 is TGTGCCAGCTCGCCCACTAGCGGGACCACAGATACGCAGTATTTT. It yields the protein CASSPTSGTTDTQYF.

This clonotype was found a few times. At one boundary the junction diverges from the germline segment, which might be a read error. The V and J genes are TRBV7-6 and TRBJ2-1; D possibly uses TRBD1 or TRBD2 (5 bases each). CDR1 and CDR2 from the germline V gene are SGHVS and FNYEAQ. The CDR3 is 14 residues long. CDR3 sequence reads: CASSSHPTGTEQFF. CDR3 nucleotide sequence: TGTGCTAGCAGCTCCCATCCTACGGGGACTGAGCAGTTCTTC. The variable domain in full, with the rest retrieved from reference TRBV7-6 and TRBJ2-1, is GAGVSQSPRYKVTKRGQDVALRCDPISGHVSLYWYRQALGQGPEFLTYFNYEAQQDKSGLPNDRFSAERPEGSISTLTIQRTEQRDSAMYRCASSSHPTGTEQFFGPGTRLTVL.

The V call is TRBV27, the J call TRBJ2-3, with 11 nucleotides matching TRBD2. V lost 7 bases, J lost 3 bases, and 3 bases stayed unmatched. Germline assignment: CDR1 MNHEY and CDR2 SMNVEV (reference sequence). This CDR3 contains 14 residues. This CDR3 is CASMLAGGTDTQYF. In DNA, the CDR3 is TGTGCCAGCATGCTAGCGGGAGGTACAGATACGCAGTATTTT.

The J gene is TRBJ2-7, the V gene TRBV20-1, with 12 bases lining up with TRBD2. CDR1 DFQATT and CDR2 SNEGSKA come from the germline V gene (reference sequence). The junction had 4 bases not matched to a gene; V was cut back by 5 bases and J by 5 bases. This CDR3 comprises 13 residues. The DNA for the CDR3 is TGCAGTGCTGCAGGACTAGCGGGAAACGAGCAGTACTTC. Its protein is CSAAGLAGNEQYF.

The chain recombines TRBV7-6 with TRBJ2-7; 12 nucleotides align to TRBD2. The end of the DNA fits TRBJ2-1 better, so the J call may be wrong. This CDR3 has 16 residues. Germline CDR1 and CDR2: SGHVS and FNYEAQ. This CDR3 reads CASSLALAGGLDEQFF. As DNA, the CDR3 is TGTGCCAGCAGCTTAGCTCTAGCGGGAGGGTTAGATGAGCAGTTCTTC.